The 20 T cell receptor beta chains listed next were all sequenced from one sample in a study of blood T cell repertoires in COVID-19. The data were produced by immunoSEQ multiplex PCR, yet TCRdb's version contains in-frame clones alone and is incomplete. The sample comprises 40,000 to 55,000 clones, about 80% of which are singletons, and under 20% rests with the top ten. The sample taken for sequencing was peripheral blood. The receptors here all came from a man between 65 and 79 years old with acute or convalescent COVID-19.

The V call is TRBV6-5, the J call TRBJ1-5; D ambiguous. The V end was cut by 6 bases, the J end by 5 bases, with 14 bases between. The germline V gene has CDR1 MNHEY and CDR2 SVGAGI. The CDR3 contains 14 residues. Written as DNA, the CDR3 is TGTGCCAGCAGAGGAGGGCTGATGGATCAGCCCCAGCATTTT. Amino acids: CASRGGLMDQPQHF.

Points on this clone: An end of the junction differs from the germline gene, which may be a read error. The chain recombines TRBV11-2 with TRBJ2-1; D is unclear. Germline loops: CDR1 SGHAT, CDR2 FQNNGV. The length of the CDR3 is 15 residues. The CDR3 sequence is CATSAQVNSYNEQFF. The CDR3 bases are TGTGCCACCAGCGCCCAGGTAAATTCCTACAATGAGCAGTTCTTC. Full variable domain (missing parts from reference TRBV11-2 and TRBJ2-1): EAGVAQSPRYKIIEKRQSVAFWCNPISGHATLYWYQQILGQGPKLLIQFQNNGVVDDSQLPKDRFSAERLKGVDSTLKIQPAKLEDSAVYLCATSAQVNSYNEQFFGPGTRLTVL.

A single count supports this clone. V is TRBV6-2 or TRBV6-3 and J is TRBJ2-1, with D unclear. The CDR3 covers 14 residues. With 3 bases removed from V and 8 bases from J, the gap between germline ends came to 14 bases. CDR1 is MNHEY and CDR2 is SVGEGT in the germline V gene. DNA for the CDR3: TGTGCCAGCAGTTATGCTTTGAAGCGCCATGAGCAGTTCTTC. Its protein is CASSYALKRHEQFF.

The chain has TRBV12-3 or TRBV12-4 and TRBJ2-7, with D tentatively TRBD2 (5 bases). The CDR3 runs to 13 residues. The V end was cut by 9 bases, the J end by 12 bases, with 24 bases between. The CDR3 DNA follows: TGTGCCAGTTCACCTGTGGGCATCGAGGGCCCGTACTTC. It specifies CASSPVGIEGPYF.

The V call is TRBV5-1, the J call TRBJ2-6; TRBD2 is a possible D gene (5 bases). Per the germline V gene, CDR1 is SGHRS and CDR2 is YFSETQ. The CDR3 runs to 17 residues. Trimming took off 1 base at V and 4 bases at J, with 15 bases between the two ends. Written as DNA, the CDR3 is TGCGCCAGCAGCTTGCAACCCTTCGGGGTGGGGGCCAACGTCCTGACTTTC. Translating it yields CASSLQPFGVGANVLTF.

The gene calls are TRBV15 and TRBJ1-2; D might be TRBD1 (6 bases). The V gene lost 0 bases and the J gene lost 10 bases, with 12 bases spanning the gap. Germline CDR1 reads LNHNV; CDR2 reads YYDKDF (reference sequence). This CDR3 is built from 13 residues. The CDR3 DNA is TGTGCCACCAGCAGAGATAGGGCAGGGGACTACACCTTC. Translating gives CATSRDRAGDYTF.

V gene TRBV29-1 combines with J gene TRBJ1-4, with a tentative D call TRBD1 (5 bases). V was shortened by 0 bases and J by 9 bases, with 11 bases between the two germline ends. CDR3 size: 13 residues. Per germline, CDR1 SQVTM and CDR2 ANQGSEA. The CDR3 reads CSVEDGGGKKLFF. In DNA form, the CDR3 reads TGCAGCGTTGAAGACGGGGGTGGGAAAAAACTGTTTTTT.

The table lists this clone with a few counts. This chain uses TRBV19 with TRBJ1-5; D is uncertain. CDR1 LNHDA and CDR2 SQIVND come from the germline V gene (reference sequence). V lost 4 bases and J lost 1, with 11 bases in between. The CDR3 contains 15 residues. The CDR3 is CASSNTGSSNQPQHF. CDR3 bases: TGTGCCAGTAGTAATACCGGGTCGAGCAATCAGCCCCAGCATTTT.

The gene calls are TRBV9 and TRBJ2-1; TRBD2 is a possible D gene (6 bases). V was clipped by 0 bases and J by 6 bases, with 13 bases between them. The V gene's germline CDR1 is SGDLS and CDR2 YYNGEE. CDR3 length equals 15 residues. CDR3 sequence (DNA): TGTGCCAGCAGCGTAGGGGGGGAGGCCAGCAATGAGCAGTTCTTC. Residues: CASSVGGEASNEQFF.

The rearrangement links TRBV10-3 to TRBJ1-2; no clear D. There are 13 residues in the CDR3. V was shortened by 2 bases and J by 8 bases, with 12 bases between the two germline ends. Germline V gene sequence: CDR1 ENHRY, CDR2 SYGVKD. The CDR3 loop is CAISETGVDGYTF. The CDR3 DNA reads TGTGCCATCAGTGAGACCGGGGTTGACGGCTACACCTTC.

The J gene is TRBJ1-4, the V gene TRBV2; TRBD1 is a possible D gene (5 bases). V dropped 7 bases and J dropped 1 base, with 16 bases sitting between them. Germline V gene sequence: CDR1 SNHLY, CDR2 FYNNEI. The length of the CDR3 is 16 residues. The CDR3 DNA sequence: TGTGCCAGCAACGGGGGTCGAGCAGGAACTAATGAAAAACTGTTTTTT. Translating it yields CASNGGRAGTNEKLFF. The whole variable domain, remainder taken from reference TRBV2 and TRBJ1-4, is EPEVTQTPSHQVTQMGQEVILRCVPISNHLYFYWYRQILGQKVEFLVSFYNNEISEKSEIFDDQFSVERPDGSNFTLKIRSTKLEDSAMYFCASNGGRAGTNEKLFFGSGTQLSVL.

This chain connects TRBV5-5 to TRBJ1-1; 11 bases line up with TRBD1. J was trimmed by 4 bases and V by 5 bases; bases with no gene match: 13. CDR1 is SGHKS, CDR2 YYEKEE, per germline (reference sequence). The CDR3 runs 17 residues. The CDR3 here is CASRPGQGARYSTEAFF. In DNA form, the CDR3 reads TGTGCCAGCAGACCAGGACAGGGGGCTCGGTATAGCACTGAAGCTTTCTTT.

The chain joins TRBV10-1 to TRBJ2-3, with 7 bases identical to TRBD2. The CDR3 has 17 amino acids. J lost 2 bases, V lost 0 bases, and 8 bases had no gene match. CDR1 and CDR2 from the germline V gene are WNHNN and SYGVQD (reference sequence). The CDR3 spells CASSESWGGANTDTQYF. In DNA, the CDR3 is TGCGCCAGCAGTGAGTCATGGGGGGGAGCCAACACAGATACGCAGTATTTT.

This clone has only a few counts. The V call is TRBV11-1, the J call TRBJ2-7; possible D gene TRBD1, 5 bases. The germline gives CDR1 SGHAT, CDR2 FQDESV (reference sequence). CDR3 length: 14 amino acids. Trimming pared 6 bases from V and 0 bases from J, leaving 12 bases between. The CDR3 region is CASSPQGGSYEQYF. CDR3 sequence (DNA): TGTGCCAGCAGTCCTCAGGGTGGCTCCTACGAGCAGTACTTC.

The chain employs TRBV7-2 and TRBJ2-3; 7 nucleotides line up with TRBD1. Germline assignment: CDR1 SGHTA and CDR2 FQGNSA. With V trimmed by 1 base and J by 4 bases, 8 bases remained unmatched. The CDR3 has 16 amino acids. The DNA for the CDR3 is TGTGCCAGCAGCTTAGGACAGGGAAGCGCCCCAGATACGCAGTATTTT. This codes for CASSLGQGSAPDTQYF.

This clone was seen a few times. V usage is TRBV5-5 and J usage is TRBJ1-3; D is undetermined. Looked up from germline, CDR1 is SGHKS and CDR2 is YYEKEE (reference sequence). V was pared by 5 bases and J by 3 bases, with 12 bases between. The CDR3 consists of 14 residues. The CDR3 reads CASRLTEIGNTIYF. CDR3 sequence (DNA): TGTGCCAGCAGATTAACAGAGATTGGAAACACCATATATTTT.

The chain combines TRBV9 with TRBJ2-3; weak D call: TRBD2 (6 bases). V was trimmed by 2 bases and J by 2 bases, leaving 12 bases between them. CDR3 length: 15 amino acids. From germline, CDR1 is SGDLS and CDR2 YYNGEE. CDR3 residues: CASSVEGRVTDTQYF. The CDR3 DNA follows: TGTGCCAGCAGCGTGGAGGGCCGCGTCACAGATACGCAGTATTTT.

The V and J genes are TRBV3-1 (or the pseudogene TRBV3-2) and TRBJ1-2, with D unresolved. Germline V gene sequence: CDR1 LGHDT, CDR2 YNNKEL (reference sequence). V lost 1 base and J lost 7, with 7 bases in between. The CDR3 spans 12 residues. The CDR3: CASSQAEGGYTF. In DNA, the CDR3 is TGTGCCAGCAGCCAAGCTGAGGGTGGCTACACCTTC.

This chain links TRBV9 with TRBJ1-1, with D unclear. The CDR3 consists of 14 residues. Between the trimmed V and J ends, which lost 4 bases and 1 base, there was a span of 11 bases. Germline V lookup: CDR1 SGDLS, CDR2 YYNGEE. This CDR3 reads CASSPHVGNTEAFF. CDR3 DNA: TGTGCCAGCAGCCCCCACGTCGGGAACACTGAAGCTTTCTTT.

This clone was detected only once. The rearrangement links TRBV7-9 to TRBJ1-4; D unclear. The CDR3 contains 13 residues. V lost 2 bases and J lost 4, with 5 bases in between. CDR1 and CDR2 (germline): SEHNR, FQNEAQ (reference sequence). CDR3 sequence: CASSLRGNEKLFF. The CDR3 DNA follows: TGTGCCAGCAGCTTACGGGGTAATGAAAAACTGTTTTTT.